This is a list of T cell receptor beta chains from one sample in a study of T cell responses to AZD1222 COVID-19 vaccine. The repertoire was sequenced with immunoSEQ multiplex PCR; TCRdb's copy has only in-frame clones and lacks some. Of 85,000 to 110,000 clones listed, roughly nine tenths are singletons. The specimen comprised peripheral blood, sampled on day 0 of AZD1222 vaccination. These TCRs come from an adult in good health. Both conserved end residues are part of each CDR3. D genes are given only for firm matches. Size is omitted from some rows. Given values are once, few, many or a class for expanded clones.

clone size,J gene,V gene,D gene,CDR3 protein,CDR3 DNA
.,TRBJ2-7,TRBV7-2,.,CASSQPGTRSYEQYF,TGTGCCAGCAGCCAACCTGGGACTCGATCCTACGAGCAGTACTTC
once,TRBJ2-2,TRBV7-2,TRBD2,CASSLRGGGTGELFF,TGTGCCAGCAGCTTAAGGGGCGGGGGTACCGGGGAGCTGTTTTTT
.,TRBJ2-7,TRBV27,.,CATRETGTSYEQYF,TGTGCCACCAGAGAAACCGGGACATCCTACGAGCAGTACTTC
.,TRBJ1-3,TRBV9,.,CASSSPTGGVGNTIYF,TGTGCCAGCAGCTCACCCACCGGGGGCGTTGGAAACACCATATATTTT
.,TRBJ1-5,TRBV28,TRBD1,CASSPRQGLYSNQPQHF,TGTGCCAGCAGTCCTCGACAGGGGCTTTATAGCAATCAGCCCCAGCATTTT
.,TRBJ2-3,TRBV11-2,TRBD2,CASSGIGTSGGTQYF,TGTGCCAGCAGCGGCATCGGGACTAGCGGGGGTACGCAGTATTTT
.,TRBJ1-1,TRBV6-2/TRBV6-3,TRBD1,CASSGQVHTEAFF,TGTGCCAGCAGTGGACAGGTGCACACTGAAGCTTTCTTT
.,TRBJ1-2,TRBV27,.,CASSSQGGGNYGYTF,TGTGCCAGCAGTTCCCAAGGGGGGGGAAACTATGGCTACACCTTC
.,TRBJ2-3,TRBV5-1,TRBD1,CASSLLDRGTDTQYF,TGCGCCAGCAGCTTGCTGGACAGGGGCACAGATACGCAGTATTTT
.,TRBJ2-4,TRBV5-4,.,CASSLPGRPPNF,TGTGCCAGCAGCTTGCCAGGTCGTCCGCCCAACTTC
.,TRBJ1-1,TRBV15,.,CATSRDQGPPNTEAFF,TGTGCCACCAGCAGAGATCAGGGACCGCCGAACACTGAAGCTTTCTTT
.,TRBJ2-3,TRBV7-3,TRBD2,CASSSAGGLTDTQYF,TGTGCCAGCAGCTCCGCGGGAGGCCTCACAGATACGCAGTATTTT
.,TRBJ2-7,TRBV18,TRBD2,CASSPSQTSENEQYF,TGTGCCAGCTCACCGAGTCAGACTAGCGAGAACGAGCAGTACTTC
once,TRBJ2-7,TRBV13,.,CASSTRGTRAGEQYF,TGTGCCAGCAGCACTAGGGGGACCCGAGCCGGGGAGCAGTACTTC
.,TRBJ1-2,TRBV2,.,CASRAVGNYGYTF,TGTGCCAGCAGAGCCGTGGGGAACTATGGCTACACCTTC
.,TRBJ1-2,TRBV6-5,.,CASSYSRGRYGYTF,TGTGCCAGCAGTTACTCGCGAGGGCGTTATGGCTACACCTTC
.,TRBJ1-2,TRBV20-1,.,CSASKFFVGGHGYTF,TGCAGTGCTAGTAAATTTTTCGTTGGAGGTCACGGCTACACCTTC
.,TRBJ1-5,TRBV19,TRBD1,CASGQEGSNQPQHF,TGTGCCAGTGGACAGGAGGGAAGCAATCAGCCCCAGCATTTT
.,TRBJ2-1,TRBV28,.,CASSLGGLGYNEQFF,TGTGCCAGCAGTTTAGGGGGACTGGGGTACAATGAGCAGTTCTTC
.,TRBJ1-1,TRBV28,.,CASIRGGGTEAFF,TGTGCCAGCATCCGAGGGGGAGGGACTGAAGCTTTCTTT